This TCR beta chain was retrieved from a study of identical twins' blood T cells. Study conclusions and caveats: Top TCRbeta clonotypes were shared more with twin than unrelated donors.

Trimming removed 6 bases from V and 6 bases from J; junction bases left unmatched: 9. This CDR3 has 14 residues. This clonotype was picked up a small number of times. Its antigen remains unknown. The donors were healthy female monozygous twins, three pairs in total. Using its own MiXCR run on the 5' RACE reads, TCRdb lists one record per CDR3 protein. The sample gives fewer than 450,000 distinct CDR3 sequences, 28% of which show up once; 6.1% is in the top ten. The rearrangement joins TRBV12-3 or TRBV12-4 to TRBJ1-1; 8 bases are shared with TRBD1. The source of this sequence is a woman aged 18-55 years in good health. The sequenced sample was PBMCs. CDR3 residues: CASRANRGFPEAFF. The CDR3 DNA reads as TGTGCCAGCAGGGCTAACAGGGGGTTCCCTGAAGCTTTCTTT.